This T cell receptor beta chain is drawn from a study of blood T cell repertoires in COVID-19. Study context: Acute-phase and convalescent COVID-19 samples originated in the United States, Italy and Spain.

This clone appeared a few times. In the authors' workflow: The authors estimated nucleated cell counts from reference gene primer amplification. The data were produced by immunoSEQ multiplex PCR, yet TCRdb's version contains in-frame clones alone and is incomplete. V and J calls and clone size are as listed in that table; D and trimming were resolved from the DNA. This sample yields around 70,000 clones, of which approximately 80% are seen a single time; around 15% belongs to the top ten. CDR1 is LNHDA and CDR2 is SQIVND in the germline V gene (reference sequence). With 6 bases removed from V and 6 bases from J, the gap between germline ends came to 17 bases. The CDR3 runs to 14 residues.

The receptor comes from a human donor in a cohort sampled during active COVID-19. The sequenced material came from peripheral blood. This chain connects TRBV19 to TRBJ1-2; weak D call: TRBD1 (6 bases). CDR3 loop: CASRPTGTKNGYTF. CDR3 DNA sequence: TGTGCCAGTAGGCCGACCGGGACAAAGAATGGCTACACCTTC.